The clone carrying this T cell receptor (beta chain) was recorded a few times. Antigen: not known. Sample time point: healthy volunteer bleed at 2 weeks. The authors' total RNA extraction used unfractionated whole blood. The data were taken from a study of human T cells and chemical hapten exposure. Findings of the study overall: No alteration of TCRs above 1 in 1000 frequency was seen with DPC sensitization.

The CDR3 contains 14 residues. The junction had 5 bases not matched to a gene; V was cut back by 7 bases and J by 3 bases. Germline V gene sequence: CDR1 SNHLY, CDR2 FYNNEI. It was the library that attached unique molecular identifiers to individual cDNA molecules. Methods used by the authors: Counts of TCRs in each sample centred on a median of around 99,000 and extended from roughly 25,000 to 750,000. Each CDR3 protein is one row after TCRdb ran MiXCR on the RACE reads. V and J calls and clone size were set by TCRdb, not the authors. This sample carries under 95,000 distinct CDR3 sequences, around 9% of them seen once, and the ten largest clones take approximately 2.8%.

Material: whole blood. The chain joins TRBV2 to TRBJ2-2; TRBD1 aligns across 7 bases. The sequence was obtained from a female donor in good health. Some clones in this sample may be carry-over from other donors' samples. The CDR3 reads CASKVGQYTGELFF. CDR3 bases: TGTGCCAGCAAAGTGGGACAGTACACCGGGGAGCTGTTTTTT.